This T cell receptor (beta chain) was documented in a study of cytomegalovirus exposure and HLA in healthy donors. Germline loops: CDR1 SSHAT, CDR2 FNYEAQ (reference sequence). The CDR3 length is 15 residues. PCR involved 60 Vbeta and 13 Jbeta primers. Clones were read by immunoSEQ multiplex PCR, and TCRdb kept only the in-frame ones, dropping some. The table shows 100,000 to 150,000 clones, with about two thirds occurring only once. Remarks on this clone: Its antigen is unidentified. Germline and junction disagree at one end, which may indicate a read error.

Study outcomes and limitations: DRB1 had the most TCR associations and HLA-C the fewest, a later analysis found, with rates varying by HLA locus.

The source is a human donor in good health. Input material: PBMCs. The chain carries TRBV7-7 and TRBJ2-5; maybe TRBD1 (5 bases). CDR3 in DNA: TGTGCTAGCAGCTTTAGCCCAGGGTGGCAGGAGACCCAGTACTTC. Amino acids: CASSFSPGWQETQYF.